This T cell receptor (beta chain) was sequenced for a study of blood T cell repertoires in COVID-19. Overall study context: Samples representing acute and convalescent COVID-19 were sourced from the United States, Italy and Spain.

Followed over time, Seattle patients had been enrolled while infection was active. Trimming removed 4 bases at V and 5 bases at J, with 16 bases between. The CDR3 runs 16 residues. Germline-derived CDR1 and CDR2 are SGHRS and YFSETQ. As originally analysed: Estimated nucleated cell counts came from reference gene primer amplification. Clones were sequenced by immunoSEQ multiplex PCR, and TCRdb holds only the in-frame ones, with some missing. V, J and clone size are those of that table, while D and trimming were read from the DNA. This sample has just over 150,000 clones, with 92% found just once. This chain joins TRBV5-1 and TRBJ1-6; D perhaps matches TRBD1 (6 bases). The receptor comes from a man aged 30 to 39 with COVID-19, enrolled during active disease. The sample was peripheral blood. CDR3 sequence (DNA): TGCGCCAGCAGCAAAGAGGGACACCTCAATAATTCACCCCTCCACTTT. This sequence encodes CASSKEGHLNNSPLHF.